The 21 T cell receptor beta chains given below trace back to one sample, sequenced in a study of blood T cells in healthy people across ages (dated by TCRdb to between 2015 and 2016). Receptor libraries were prepared by 5' RACE. The instrument given in TCRdb is Illumina HiSeq 2500. The second PCR ran for roughly 6 to 11 cycles and used a J-beta primer mix along with a sample-barcoded 5' primer. TCRdb's own reprocessing of the public reads used fastp at Q25 and MiXCR and kept productive beta chains. Identical CDR3 protein sequences are pooled into one entry, listed with their most common genes and DNA. This sample is represented by 1.5 million to 2 million distinct CDR3 sequences; 28% of them were singletons. 7.7% of the sample is held by the ten biggest clonotypes. Sequenced: blood. The receptors were sampled from a woman aged 30 to 39 in good health.

J is TRBJ2-5 and V is TRBV7-2; 8 bases map to TRBD2. The J call may be in error: the DNA end matches TRBJ2-7 better. CDR3 length: 13 residues. CDR1 SGHTA and CDR2 FQGNSA come from the germline V gene. The CDR3 loop reads CASSPQRETEQYF. The CDR3 nucleotides read TGTGCCAGCAGCCCCCAGCGGGAGACCGAGCAGTACTTC.

This rearrangement joins TRBV6-1 to TRBJ2-4; TRBD2 agrees at 8 bases. CDR3 length equals 15 residues. Germline V lookup: CDR1 MNHNS, CDR2 SASEGT. J was trimmed by 8 bases and V by 4 bases; bases with no gene match: 10. The chain's CDR3 is CASSAQSGGRDIQYF. CDR3 DNA: TGTGCCAGCAGTGCACAGTCGGGGGGGCGGGACATTCAGTACTTC.

The sample holds a few counts of this clonotype. Its ends do not fully match the called genes, so a read error is possible. The chain links TRBV20-1 to TRBJ2-1; D remains ambiguous. The CDR3 consists of 12 residues. Germline V gene lookup returns CDR1 DFQATT and CDR2 SNEGSKA (reference sequence). CDR3 bases: TGCAATGCTAGAGACCCCCTAAATGAGCAGTTCTTC. Its protein is CNARDPLNEQFF.

J is TRBJ2-5 and V is TRBV29-1, with TRBD2 matching over 8 bases. With the DNA end fitting TRBJ2-7 better, the J assignment may be wrong. CDR1 is SQVTM and CDR2 is ANQGSEA in the germline V gene. This CDR3 has 12 residues. DNA of the CDR3: TGCAGCGTTCAGCGGGAGCCTGGCGAGCAGTACTTC. Its protein product is CSVQREPGEQYF.

This clonotype has more than one count but fewer than ten. This rearrangement joins TRBV2 to TRBJ1-1, with 7 bases fitting TRBD1. The CDR3 spans 14 residues. Trimming removed 7 bases from V and 0 bases from J; junction bases left unmatched: 5. Germline CDR1 is SNHLY and CDR2 is FYNNEI. The CDR3 loop reads CASTSTGLNTEAFF. The CDR3 coding sequence is TGTGCCAGCACCTCGACAGGGTTGAACACTGAAGCTTTCTTT.

In the case of this clonotype: A much larger clone is a single base away; this may be a read error. J is TRBJ2-1 and V is TRBV12-3 or TRBV12-4; maybe TRBD2 (6 bases). V was pared by 5 bases and J by 8 bases, with 19 bases between. This CDR3 has 15 residues. DNA for the CDR3: TGTGCCAGCAGTCTCCAGGGAGGTAATAGCGATGAGCAGTTCTTC. Translated, it gives CASSLQGGNSDEQFF.

This clonotype was detected only a few times. The V gene is TRBV5-1, the J gene TRBJ2-1; 10 positions match TRBD1. The length of the CDR3 is 20 residues. Trimming removed 4 bases from V and 0 bases from J; junction bases left unmatched: 16. Germline lookup yields CDR1 SGHRS and CDR2 YFSETQ. CDR3 coding DNA: TGCGCCAGCAGCCCGTCATATGGGACAGGGGATCCGGGCTCCTACAATGAGCAGTTCTTC. Its translation is CASSPSYGTGDPGSYNEQFF.

Here the CDR3 DNA reads TGTGCCAGCAGAAAGACAGTTTTCGGGGAAAAACTGTTTTTT. Its translation is CASRKTVFGEKLFF. V gene TRBV12-3 or TRBV12-4 combines with J gene TRBJ1-4; possible D gene TRBD1, 5 bases. The CDR3 spans 14 residues. V gave up 6 bases and J gave up 8 bases, with 16 bases separating them.

This clonotype has at least ten counts. V usage is TRBV12-3 or TRBV12-4 and J usage is TRBJ2-1; TRBD1 aligns across 9 bases. With V trimmed by 3 bases and J by 7 bases, 1 base remained unmatched. This CDR3 spans 13 amino acids. The CDR3 loop is CASSFGQGNEQFF. CDR3 DNA sequence: TGTGCCAGCAGTTTCGGACAGGGGAATGAGCAGTTCTTC.

In this sample, this clonotype turned up a few times. CDR3 DNA: TGTGCCAGCTCACCACAAAGGAAGCTCGGACAGTCAAGACTTAACTATGGCTACACCTTC. It translates to CASSPQRKLGQSRLNYGYTF. This chain uses TRBV18 with TRBJ1-2; D may be TRBD1 (6 bases). From germline, CDR1 is KGHSH and CDR2 LQKENI. Trimming took 1 base from V and 1 from J, leaving 25 bases between them. The CDR3 totals 20 residues. Supplemented by reference TRBV18 and TRBJ1-2, the full variable domain reads NAGVMQNPRHLVRRRGQEARLRCSPMKGHSHVYWYRQLPEEGLKFMVYLQKENIIDESGMPKERFSAEFPKEGPSILRIQQVVRGDSAAYFCASSPQRKLGQSRLNYGYTFGSGTRLTVV.

The chain combines TRBV2 with TRBJ2-1, with TRBD2 as a possible D gene (6 bases). This CDR3 contains 15 residues. Trimming removed 7 bases from V and 13 bases from J, with 26 bases in between. In germline, CDR1 is SNHLY, CDR2 FYNNEI. CDR3 sequence reads: CASNSRRGVGETQFF. The CDR3 DNA sequence: TGTGCCAGCAATTCGAGGCGGGGAGTAGGGGAGACCCAGTTCTTC.

In the case of this clonotype: One end of the junction does not line up with germline, which may come from a read error. The chain joins TRBV7-9 to TRBJ2-7, with 7 nucleotides matching TRBD1. The germline V gene encodes CDR1 SEHNR and CDR2 FQNEAQ (reference sequence). The CDR3 is made up of 14 amino acids. CDR3 sequence reads: CTSSLGGISYEQYF. The DNA for the CDR3 is TGTACCAGCAGCTTAGGGGGCATCTCCTACGAGCAGTACTTC.

The chain links TRBV14 to TRBJ2-5, with TRBD2 as a possible D gene (6 bases). From germline, CDR1 is SGHDN and CDR2 FVKESK. Trimming pared 0 bases from V and 11 bases from J, leaving 19 bases between. This CDR3 is 15 amino acids long. For the CDR3, the DNA is TGTGCCAGCAGCCAAGATCCCGGGACTTCCTTTGAGCAGTACTTC. Amino acid sequence: CASSQDPGTSFEQYF.

This clonotype was counted between two and nine times. A junction end diverges from the germline sequence, so it may reflect a read error. The chain uses TRBV18 and TRBJ1-2, with TRBD1 as a possible D gene (5 bases). Germline CDR1 is KGHSH and CDR2 is LQKENI. The CDR3 consists of 15 residues. The CDR3 DNA sequence: TGTGCCAGCTCACCATCCAGGGCTGTGAACTATGACTACACCTTC. Amino acids: CASSPSRAVNYDYTF. Combining the CDR3 with reference TRBV18 and TRBJ1-2 gives the whole variable domain NAGVMQNPRHLVRRRGQEARLRCSPMKGHSHVYWYRQLPEEGLKFMVYLQKENIIDESGMPKERFSAEFPKEGPSILRIQQVVRGDSAAYFCASSPSRAVNYDYTFGSGTRLTVV.

The V call is TRBV13, the J call TRBJ2-2; D ambiguous. Germline V CDR1 and CDR2: PRHDT, FYEKMQ (reference sequence). This CDR3 has 15 amino acids. V lost 6 bases, J lost 4 bases, and 15 bases lay in between. Here the CDR3 reads CASSLRRRFTGELFF. The CDR3 DNA sequence: TGTGCCAGCAGTTTACGACGGAGATTCACCGGGGAGCTGTTTTTT.

This clonotype was recorded at least ten times. The rearrangement uses TRBV29-1 and TRBJ2-7; 7 nucleotides match TRBD1. V lost 7 bases, J lost 3 bases, and 9 bases stayed unmatched. The CDR3 totals 13 residues. Germline CDR1 is SQVTM and CDR2 is ANQGSEA. CDR3 amino acids: CSALRDRVYEQYF. CDR3 sequence (DNA): TGCAGCGCCCTCCGGGACAGAGTCTACGAGCAGTACTTC.

The rearrangement links TRBV10-3 to TRBJ1-1; D ambiguous. Germline V gives CDR1 ENHRY, CDR2 SYGVKD. CDR3 size: 12 residues. V lost 1 base and J lost 7, with 7 bases in between. CDR3 DNA: TGTGCCATCAGTGAGTGGCGGGTTGAAGCTTTCTTT. Its protein is CAISEWRVEAFF.

This rearrangement joins TRBV7-2 to TRBJ1-2, with a possible D match to TRBD1 (6 bases). The CDR3 consists of 14 residues. Germline loops: CDR1 SGHTA, CDR2 FQGNSA. Between the trimmed V and J ends, which lost 6 bases and 6 bases, there was a span of 17 bases. The CDR3 region is CASSSRGRTHGYTF. CDR3 sequence (DNA): TGTGCCAGCAGTTCCAGGGGCAGGACCCATGGCTACACCTTC. Together with reference TRBV7-2 and TRBJ1-2, the CDR3 gives the full variable domain: GAGVSQSPSNKVTEKGKDVELRCDPISGHTALYWYRQSLGQGLEFLIYFQGNSAPDKSGLPSDRFSAERTGGSVSTLTIQRTQQEDSAVYLCASSSRGRTHGYTFGSGTRLTVV.

This clonotype has a handful of counts. The chain carries TRBV15 and TRBJ2-7, with no clear D. Trimming removed 0 bases from V and 0 bases from J, with 9 bases in between. Germline CDR1 LNHNV, CDR2 YYDKDF (reference sequence). The CDR3 spans 15 residues. Written as DNA, the CDR3 is TGTGCCACCAGCAGAGAGTCCACGGACTCCTACGAGCAGTACTTC. Translated: CATSRESTDSYEQYF.

This clonotype was counted a few times. This chain uses TRBV9 with TRBJ1-2; tentatively, D is TRBD1 (6 bases). Germline CDR1 reads SGDLS; CDR2 reads YYNGEE. The CDR3 totals 13 residues. Deletions cut 0 bases from V and 6 bases from J, with 9 bases between. CDR3 bases: TGTGCCAGCAGCGTAGTCGGGGGGCATGGCTACACCTTC. Its translation: CASSVVGGHGYTF. The full variable domain, its missing parts supplied by reference TRBV9 and TRBJ1-2, is DSGVTQTPKHLITATGQRVTLRCSPRSGDLSVYWYQQSLDQGLQFLIQYYNGEERAKGNILERFSAQQFPDLHSELNLSSLELGDSALYFCASSVVGGHGYTFGSGTRLTVV.

This sequence joins TRBV11-1 and TRBJ1-1; D is perhaps TRBD1 (5 bases). Germline V gene lookup returns CDR1 SGHAT and CDR2 FQDESV (reference sequence). This CDR3 is built from 15 residues. The germline V and J ends were trimmed by 6 bases and 1 base, with 15 bases remaining between them. The CDR3 sequence: CASRPPRGANTEAFF. The CDR3 DNA sequence: TGTGCCAGCAGACCCCCAAGGGGAGCGAACACTGAAGCTTTCTTT.